The text below deals with one T cell receptor beta chain. This sample stems from a study of T-cell reconstitution after alpha-beta-depleted transplantation in children. Molecular barcoding with unique molecular identifiers was used for the TCRbeta library. TCRdb reanalysed the PCR reads using MiXCR and keeps one entry per CDR3 protein. The profile covers just over 350,000 distinct CDR3 sequences, with approximately 12% appearing a single time and about 4% taken by the ten largest. The sample consisted of PBMCs, taken from the stem cell graft. The TCR comes from a human donor who donated a stem cell graft to a child with Fanconi anemia.

The CDR3 DNA is TGCGCCAGCAGCTCGCGGACAGGGCGGACCGGGGAGCTGTTTTTT. It specifies CASSSRTGRTGELFF. V usage is TRBV5-1 and J usage is TRBJ2-2; 8 bases fit TRBD1. The V gene end was trimmed by 3 bases and the J gene end by 5 bases; junction bases not matched to a gene: 6. Germline V gene data show CDR1 as SGHRS and CDR2 as YFSETQ. The CDR3 runs 15 residues.